Each of the 14 T cell receptor beta chains below was sequenced from the same sample in a study of molecular identifiers for immune sequencing clone quantification. TCRdb recomputed calls from the PCR reads with MiXCR, one row per CDR3 protein. The sample has more than 300,000 distinct CDR3 sequences; about 20% are singletons. Source material: naive CD8+ T cells from blood, with Jurkat cell RNA spiked in. Indicated subset: FACS-sorted CD8+CD4-CCR7+CD45RA+ naive T cells. The receptors were gathered from a human donor in good health. Some libraries in this study had Jurkat cell RNA spiked in.

On this clonotype: This may arise from a read error, as a much more abundant clone is one base away. The J gene is TRBJ2-7, the V gene TRBV30; tentative D call: TRBD1 (6 bases). Trimming stripped 4 bases from V and 3 bases from J, with 16 bases between. This CDR3 spans 14 amino acids. Looked up from germline, CDR1 is GTSNPN and CDR2 is SVGIG (reference sequence). In DNA, the CDR3 is TGTGCCTGGAATAGTGGGGCAGGGGTCTACGAGCAGTACTTC. Its protein product is CAWNSGAGVYEQYF.

This clonotype appeared many times. The V call is TRBV30, the J call TRBJ2-1, with D perhaps TRBD1 or TRBD2 (5 bases each). V lost 0 bases and J lost 7, with 7 bases in between. There are 12 residues in the CDR3. Germline V gene sequence: CDR1 GTSNPN, CDR2 SVGIG (reference sequence). This chain's CDR3 is CAWSVGANEQFF. DNA for the CDR3: TGTGCCTGGAGTGTCGGGGCTAATGAGCAGTTCTTC.

With respect to this clonotype: One end of the junction is discordant with germline, which a read error may explain. The chain uses TRBV7-7 and TRBJ2-1, with 9 bases fitting TRBD1. The CDR3 sequence is 16 residues long. The V gene's germline CDR1 is SSHAT and CDR2 FNYEAQ (reference sequence). CDR3 sequence: CASSLGALQGADEQFF. The CDR3 DNA is TGTGCTAGCAGCTTAGGGGCCTTACAGGGGGCCGATGAGCAGTTCTTC.

This clonotype has ten or more counts. The rearrangement links TRBV12-5 to TRBJ2-2; the D is unclear. Germline-derived CDR1 and CDR2 are LGHNT and FRNRAP. V was trimmed by 8 bases and J by 0 bases, leaving 22 bases between them. The CDR3 covers 18 residues. The CDR3 here is CASLIAATSDANTGELFF. The DNA for the CDR3 is TGTGCTAGTCTCATCGCGGCCACATCGGACGCGAACACCGGGGAGCTGTTTTTT.

This clonotype was found many times. CDR3 region: CASSLAGGQRYEQYF. CDR3 in DNA: TGTGCCAGCAGTTTAGCCGGGGGACAGCGCTACGAGCAGTACTTC. V is TRBV28 and J is TRBJ2-7, with TRBD1 as a possible D gene (7 bases). V was shortened by 2 bases and J by 3 bases, with 14 bases between the two germline ends. The CDR3 totals 15 residues. Germline values: CDR1 MDHEN, CDR2 SYDVKM.

In its sample, this clonotype was seen many times. The chain joins TRBV4-1 to TRBJ2-1; a weak D match, TRBD2 (5 bases). CDR3 length: 15 residues. Germline CDR1 MGHRA, CDR2 YSYEKL. V was trimmed by 4 bases and J by 4 bases, leaving 14 bases between them. The CDR3 reads CASSRGELGYNEQFF. The CDR3 DNA reads TGCGCCAGCAGCCGGGGAGAGCTCGGGTACAATGAGCAGTTCTTC.

The sample holds a few counts of this clonotype. The chain couples TRBV27 to TRBJ2-4; 7 bases fit TRBD1. Germline CDR1 is MNHEY and CDR2 is SMNVEV (reference sequence). The CDR3 consists of 17 residues. The V and J ends lost 5 bases and 0 bases, in that order; junction bases with no gene match: 10. The CDR3, as DNA: TGTGCCAGCAGTCTTTTCGACAGGGCCCAAGCCAAAAACATTCAGTACTTC. It translates to CASSLFDRAQAKNIQYF.

This clonotype was recorded at least ten times. The V gene is TRBV11-2, the J gene TRBJ2-1, with 9 bases aligning to TRBD2. There are 16 residues in the CDR3. Germline-derived CDR1 and CDR2 are SGHAT and FQNNGV. The V and J ends lost 3 bases and 8 bases, in that order; junction bases with no gene match: 11. The CDR3 reads CASSLLWASGTHEQFF. Written as DNA, the CDR3 is TGTGCCAGCAGCTTGCTCTGGGCTAGCGGGACCCATGAGCAGTTCTTC.

Turning to this clonotype: Just one base apart from a much larger clone, this may be a read error. The chain is built from TRBV13 and TRBJ2-7, with 9 bases fitting TRBD1. This CDR3 is 16 amino acids long. Germline CDR1 reads PRHDT; CDR2 reads FYEKMQ (reference sequence). CDR3 nucleotides: TGTGTCAGCAGCCCCGAGGGACAGGGCCCGATCTACGAGCAGTACTTC. Translation: CVSSPEGQGPIYEQYF.

This clonotype has only a few counts. This chain connects TRBV3-2 to TRBJ2-7; the table gives TRBD1 as D, unverified against the DNA. TRBV3-2 is listed as a pseudogene. There are 17 residues in the CDR3. CDR3 residues: CASSQDPFGQGDYEQYF. As DNA, the CDR3 is TGTGCCAGCAGCCAAGATCCCTTCGGGCAGGGCGACTACGAGCAGTACTTC.

As to this clonotype: It may be a read error: a sequence one base away is much more abundant. The chain recombines TRBV4-3 with TRBJ2-3; D remains ambiguous. Trimming took off 2 bases at V and 5 bases at J, with 14 bases between the two ends. Germline lookup yields CDR1 LGHNA and CDR2 YSLEER. CDR3 size: 15 residues. CDR3 amino acids: CASSQLTAGIDTQYF. The DNA for the CDR3 is TGCGCCAGCAGCCAACTCACTGCCGGAATAGATACGCAGTATTTT.

This clonotype was observed many times. The chain uses TRBV7-9 and TRBJ2-3, with 9 bases matching TRBD2. V dropped 8 bases and J dropped 3; count of bases not matched to a gene: 6. The germline gives CDR1 SEHNR, CDR2 FQNEAQ (reference sequence). The CDR3 consists of 14 residues. The CDR3 loop is CASGSGSKTDTQYF. The CDR3 bases are TGTGCCAGCGGTAGCGGGAGTAAGACAGATACGCAGTATTTT.

This clonotype has ten or more counts. The V call is TRBV9, the J call TRBJ2-4; tentatively, D is TRBD1 (6 bases). Germline V lookup: CDR1 SGDLS, CDR2 YYNGEE. The germline V and J ends were trimmed by 3 bases and 1 base, with 14 bases remaining between them. This CDR3 is built from 16 residues. The CDR3 spells CASSGGRIDAKNIQYF. DNA for the CDR3: TGTGCCAGCAGCGGGGGGCGAATTGATGCCAAAAACATTCAGTACTTC.

This clonotype has ten or more counts. The CDR3 here is CASSLGAEVRGEQFF. The CDR3 nucleotides read TGTGCCAGCAGCTTGGGAGCGGAGGTCCGTGGTGAGCAGTTCTTC. This chain joins TRBV5-6 and TRBJ2-1; D possibly corresponds to TRBD2 (5 bases). Trimming took off 0 bases at V and 9 bases at J, with 16 bases between the two ends. CDR1 is SGHDT and CDR2 is YYEEEE in the germline V gene. CDR3 size: 15 residues.